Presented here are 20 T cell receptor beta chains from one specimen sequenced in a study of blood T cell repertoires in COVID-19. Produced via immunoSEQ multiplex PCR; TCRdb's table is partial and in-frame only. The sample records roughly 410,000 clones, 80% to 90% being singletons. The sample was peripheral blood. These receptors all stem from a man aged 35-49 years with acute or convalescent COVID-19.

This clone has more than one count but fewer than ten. CDR3 in amino acids: CASSFTGGTGELFF. CDR3 nucleotides: TGCGCCAGCAGCTTCACGGGAGGGACGGGGGAGCTGTTTTTT. The chain joins TRBV5-1 to TRBJ2-2, with TRBD2 matching over 8 bases. CDR3 size: 14 residues. V was clipped by 2 bases and J by 8 bases; unmatched bases: 5. The germline V gene has CDR1 SGHRS and CDR2 YFSETQ.

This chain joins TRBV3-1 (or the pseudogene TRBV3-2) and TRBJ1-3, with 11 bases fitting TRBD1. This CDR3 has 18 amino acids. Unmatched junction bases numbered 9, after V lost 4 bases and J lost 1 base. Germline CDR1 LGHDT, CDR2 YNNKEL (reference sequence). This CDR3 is CASSRGQGAQRSGNTIYF. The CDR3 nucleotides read TGTGCCAGCAGCCGCGGACAGGGGGCGCAGCGATCTGGAAACACCATATATTTT.

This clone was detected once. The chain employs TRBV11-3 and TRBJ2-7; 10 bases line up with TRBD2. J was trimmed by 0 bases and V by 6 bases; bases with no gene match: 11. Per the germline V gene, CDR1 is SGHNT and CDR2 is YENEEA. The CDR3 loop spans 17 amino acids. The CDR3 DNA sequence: TGTGCCAGCAGATATAACCTAGCGGGGGAAAGCTCCTACGAGCAGTACTTC. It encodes CASRYNLAGESSYEQYF.

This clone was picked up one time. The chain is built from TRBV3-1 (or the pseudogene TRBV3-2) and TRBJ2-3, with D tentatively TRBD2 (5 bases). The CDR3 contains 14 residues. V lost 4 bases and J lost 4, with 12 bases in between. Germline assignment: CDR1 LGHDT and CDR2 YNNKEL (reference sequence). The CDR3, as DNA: TGTGCCAGCAGCCTAGGGAGCGTTGCAGATACGCAGTATTTT. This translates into CASSLGSVADTQYF.

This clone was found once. The CDR3, as DNA: TGTGCCAGCACGCTGAGCCCCCAACCTTGGAGCTCCTACGAGCAGTACTTC. Translated, it gives CASTLSPQPWSSYEQYF. This chain joins TRBV5-5 and TRBJ2-7; D ambiguous. Per germline, CDR1 SGHKS and CDR2 YYEKEE (reference sequence). The CDR3 runs 17 residues. V was trimmed by 6 bases and J by 0 bases, leaving 22 bases between them.

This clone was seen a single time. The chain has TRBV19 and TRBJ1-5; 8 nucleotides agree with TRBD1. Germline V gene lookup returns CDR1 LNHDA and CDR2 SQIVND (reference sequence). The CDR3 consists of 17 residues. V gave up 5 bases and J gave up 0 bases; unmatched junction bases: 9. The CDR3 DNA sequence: TGTGCCAGTAGTCCTAAGGACAGGGTATATAGCAATCAGCCCCAGCATTTT. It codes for CASSPKDRVYSNQPQHF.

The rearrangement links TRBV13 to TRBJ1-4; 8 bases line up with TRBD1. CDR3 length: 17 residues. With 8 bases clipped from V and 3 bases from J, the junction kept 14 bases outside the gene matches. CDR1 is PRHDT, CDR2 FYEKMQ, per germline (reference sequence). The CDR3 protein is CASRWTGIGSPNEKLFF. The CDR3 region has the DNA TGTGCCAGCCGTTGGACAGGGATCGGTTCCCCTAATGAAAAACTGTTTTTT.

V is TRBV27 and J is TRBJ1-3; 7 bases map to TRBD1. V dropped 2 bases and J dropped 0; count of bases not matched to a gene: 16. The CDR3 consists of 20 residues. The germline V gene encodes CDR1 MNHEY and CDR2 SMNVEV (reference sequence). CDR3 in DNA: TGTGCCAGCAGTTTAAAAGGGGTTCGCCCGACAGGGTTCTCTGGAAACACCATATATTTT. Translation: CASSLKGVRPTGFSGNTIYF.

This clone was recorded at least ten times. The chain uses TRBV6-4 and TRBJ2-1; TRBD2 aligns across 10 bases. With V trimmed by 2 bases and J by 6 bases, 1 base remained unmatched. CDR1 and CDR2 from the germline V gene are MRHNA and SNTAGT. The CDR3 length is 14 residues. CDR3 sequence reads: CASSDSGGANEQFF. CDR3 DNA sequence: TGTGCCAGCAGTGACAGCGGGGGGGCCAATGAGCAGTTCTTC.

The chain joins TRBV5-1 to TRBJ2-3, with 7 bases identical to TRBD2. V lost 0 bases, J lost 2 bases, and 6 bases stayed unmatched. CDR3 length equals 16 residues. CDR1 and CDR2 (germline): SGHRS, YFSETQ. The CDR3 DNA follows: TGCGCCAGCAGCTTGGAAGGCGGGGGAATCACAGATACGCAGTATTTT. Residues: CASSLEGGGITDTQYF.

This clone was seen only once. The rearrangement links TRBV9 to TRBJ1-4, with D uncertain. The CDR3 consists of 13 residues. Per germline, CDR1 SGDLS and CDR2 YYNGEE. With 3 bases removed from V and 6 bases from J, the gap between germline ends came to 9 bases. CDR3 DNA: TGTGCCAGCAGCGCCAACAGTTATGAAAAACTGTTTTTT. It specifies CASSANSYEKLFF.

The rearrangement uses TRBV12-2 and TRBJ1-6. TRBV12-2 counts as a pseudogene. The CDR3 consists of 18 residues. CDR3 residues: CASRPKRVGTTYNSPLHF. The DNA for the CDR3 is TGTGCAAGTCGCCCCAAGAGGGTCGGCACAACATATAATTCACCCCTCCACTTT.

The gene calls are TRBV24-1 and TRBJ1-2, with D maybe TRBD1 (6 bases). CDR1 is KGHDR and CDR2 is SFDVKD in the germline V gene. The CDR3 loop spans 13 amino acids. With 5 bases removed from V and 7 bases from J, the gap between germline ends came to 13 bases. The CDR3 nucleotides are TGTGCCACCAGTGCACTGGACAGTTTTGGCTACACCTTC. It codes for CATSALDSFGYTF.

The CDR3 loop reads CASSTTRVQPQHF. For the CDR3, the DNA is TGTGCCAGTAGTACGACCAGGGTTCAGCCCCAGCATTTT. The rearrangement links TRBV19 to TRBJ1-5; D possibly corresponds to TRBD1 (5 bases). This CDR3 has 13 amino acids. V was cut by 4 bases and J by 6 bases, with 10 bases left in between. CDR1 is LNHDA and CDR2 is SQIVND in the germline V gene (reference sequence). Filled out from reference TRBV19 and TRBJ1-5, the complete variable domain reads DGGITQSPKYLFRKEGQNVTLSCEQNLNHDAMYWYRQDPGQGLRLIYYSQIVNDFQKGDIAEGYSVSREKKESFPLTVTSAQKNPTAFYLCASSTTRVQPQHFGDGTRLSIL.

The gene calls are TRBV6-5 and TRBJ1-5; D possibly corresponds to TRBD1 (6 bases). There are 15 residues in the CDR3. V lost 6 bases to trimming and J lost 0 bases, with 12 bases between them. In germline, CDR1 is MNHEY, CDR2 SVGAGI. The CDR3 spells CASSPRGYSNQPQHF. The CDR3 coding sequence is TGTGCCAGCAGCCCCAGGGGATATAGCAATCAGCCCCAGCATTTT.

The CDR3, as DNA: TGTGCCAGCTCACCAATGGGACAGGGGTGGACGATCGACACCGGGGAGCTGTTTTTT. Its translation is CASSPMGQGWTIDTGELFF. The chain joins TRBV18 to TRBJ2-2, with 10 bases fitting TRBD1. In germline, CDR1 is KGHSH, CDR2 LQKENI. The ends lost 2 bases at V and 3 bases at J; junction bases unmatched: 12. This CDR3 is 19 amino acids long.

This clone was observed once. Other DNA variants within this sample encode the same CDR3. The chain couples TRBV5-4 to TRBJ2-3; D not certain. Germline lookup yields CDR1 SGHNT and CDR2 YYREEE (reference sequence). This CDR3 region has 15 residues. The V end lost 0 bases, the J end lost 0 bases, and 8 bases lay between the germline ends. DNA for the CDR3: TGTGCCAGCAGCTTGGGCGGAACTAGCACAGATACGCAGTATTTT. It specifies CASSLGGTSTDTQYF.

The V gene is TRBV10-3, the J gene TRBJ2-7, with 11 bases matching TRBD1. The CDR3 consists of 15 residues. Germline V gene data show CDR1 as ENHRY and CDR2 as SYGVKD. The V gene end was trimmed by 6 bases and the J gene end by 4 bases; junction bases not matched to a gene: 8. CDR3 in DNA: TGTGCCATCAGACCCCGTGGGACAGGGGGTTACGAGCAGTACTTC. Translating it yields CAIRPRGTGGYEQYF.

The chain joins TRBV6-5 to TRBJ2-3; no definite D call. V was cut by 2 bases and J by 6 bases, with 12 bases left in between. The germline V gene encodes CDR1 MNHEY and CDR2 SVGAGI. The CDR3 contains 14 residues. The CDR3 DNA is TGTGCCAGCAGTTACGGGCGACCCGCGGATACGCAGTATTTT. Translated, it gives CASSYGRPADTQYF.

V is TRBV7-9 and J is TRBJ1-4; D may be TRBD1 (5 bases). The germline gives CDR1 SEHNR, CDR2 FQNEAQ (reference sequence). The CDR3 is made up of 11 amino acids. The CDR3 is CATRVSEKLFF. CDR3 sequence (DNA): TGTGCAACCAGGGTTTCTGAAAAACTGTTTTTT.